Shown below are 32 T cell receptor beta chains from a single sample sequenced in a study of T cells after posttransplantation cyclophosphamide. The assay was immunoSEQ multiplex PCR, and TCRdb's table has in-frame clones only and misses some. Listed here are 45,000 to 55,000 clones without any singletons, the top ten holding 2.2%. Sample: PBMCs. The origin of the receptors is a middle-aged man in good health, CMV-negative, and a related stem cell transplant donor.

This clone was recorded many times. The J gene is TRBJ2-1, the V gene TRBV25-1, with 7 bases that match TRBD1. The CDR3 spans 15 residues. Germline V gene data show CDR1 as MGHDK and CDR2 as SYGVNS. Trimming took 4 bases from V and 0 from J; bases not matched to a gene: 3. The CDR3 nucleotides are TGTGCCAGCAGTGGTGACAGGGACTCCTACAATGAGCAGTTCTTC. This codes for CASSGDRDSYNEQFF.

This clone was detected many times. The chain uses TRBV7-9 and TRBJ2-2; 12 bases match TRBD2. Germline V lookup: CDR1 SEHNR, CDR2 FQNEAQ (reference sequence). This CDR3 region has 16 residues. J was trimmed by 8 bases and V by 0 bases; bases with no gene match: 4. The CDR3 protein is CASSLARLAGVGELFF. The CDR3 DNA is TGTGCCAGCAGCTTAGCTCGACTAGCGGGAGTTGGGGAGCTGTTTTTT.

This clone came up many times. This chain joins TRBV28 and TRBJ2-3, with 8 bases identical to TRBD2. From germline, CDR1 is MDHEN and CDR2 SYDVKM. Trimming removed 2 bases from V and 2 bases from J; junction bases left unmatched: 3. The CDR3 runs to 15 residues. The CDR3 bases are TGTGCCAGCAGTTTAAGCGGGAGTATCACAGATACGCAGTATTTT. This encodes CASSLSGSITDTQYF. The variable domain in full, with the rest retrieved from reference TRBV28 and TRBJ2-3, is DVKVTQSSRYLVKRTGEKVFLECVQDMDHENMFWYRQDPGLGLRLIYFSYDVKMKEKGDIPEGYSVSREKKERFSLILESASTNQTSMYLCASSLSGSITDTQYFGPGTRLTVL.

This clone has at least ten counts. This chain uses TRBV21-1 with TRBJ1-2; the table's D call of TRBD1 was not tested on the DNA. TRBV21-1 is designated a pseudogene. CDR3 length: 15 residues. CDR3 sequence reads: CASSGRGQGAYGYTF. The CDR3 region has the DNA TGTGCCAGCAGCGGGCGGGGACAGGGAGCCTATGGCTACACCTTC.

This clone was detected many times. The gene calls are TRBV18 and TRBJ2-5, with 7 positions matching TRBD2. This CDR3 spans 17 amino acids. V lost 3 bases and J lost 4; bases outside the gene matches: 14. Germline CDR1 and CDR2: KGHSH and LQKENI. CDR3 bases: TGTGCCAGCTCACCCCTACAGCTAAGGACTAGAGGAGAGACCCAGTACTTC. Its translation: CASSPLQLRTRGETQYF.

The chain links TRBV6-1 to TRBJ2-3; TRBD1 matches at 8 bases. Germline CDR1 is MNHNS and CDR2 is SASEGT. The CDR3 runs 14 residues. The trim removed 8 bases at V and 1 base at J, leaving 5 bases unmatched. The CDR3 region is CASGRDRRTDTQYF. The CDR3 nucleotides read TGTGCCAGCGGAAGGGACAGGCGCACAGATACGCAGTATTTT.

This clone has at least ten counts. The CDR3 sequence is CASSPREGVNTEAFF. As DNA, the CDR3 is TGTGCCAGCAGTCCCCGAGAGGGCGTGAACACTGAAGCTTTCTTT. The chain combines TRBV6-5 with TRBJ1-1, with D unclear. CDR1 and CDR2 (germline): MNHEY, SVGAGI. This CDR3 has 15 residues. V dropped 5 bases and J dropped 0 bases, with 13 bases sitting between them.

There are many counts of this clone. The CDR3 region is CATSRGQTTYNEQFF. The CDR3 DNA sequence: TGTGCCACCAGCAGAGGACAGACCACCTACAATGAGCAGTTCTTC. The V and J genes are TRBV15 and TRBJ2-1, with a weak D call TRBD1 (5 bases). CDR1 is LNHNV and CDR2 is YYDKDF in the germline V gene (reference sequence). The ends were cut back, 1 base at V and 2 bases at J, with 9 bases in the middle. This CDR3 comprises 15 residues.

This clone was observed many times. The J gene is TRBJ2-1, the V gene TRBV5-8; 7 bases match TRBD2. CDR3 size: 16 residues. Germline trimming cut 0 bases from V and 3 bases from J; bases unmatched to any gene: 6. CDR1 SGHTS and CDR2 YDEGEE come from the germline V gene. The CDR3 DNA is TGTGCCAGCAGCTTGGGGTCTAGCGGAGGCTACAATGAGCAGTTCTTC. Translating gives CASSLGSSGGYNEQFF.

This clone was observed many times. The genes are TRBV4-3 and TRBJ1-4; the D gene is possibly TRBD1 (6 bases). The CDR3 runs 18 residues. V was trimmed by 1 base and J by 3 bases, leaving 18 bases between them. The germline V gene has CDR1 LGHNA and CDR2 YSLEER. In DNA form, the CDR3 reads TGCGCCAGCAGCCAAGGGGTGGGGGCGGGTGGGTCTAATGAAAAACTGTTTTTT. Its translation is CASSQGVGAGGSNEKLFF.

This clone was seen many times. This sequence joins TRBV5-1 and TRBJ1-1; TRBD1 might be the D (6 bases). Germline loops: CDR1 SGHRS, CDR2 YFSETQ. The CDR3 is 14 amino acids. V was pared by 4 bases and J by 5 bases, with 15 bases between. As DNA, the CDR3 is TGCGCCAGCAGCCCACTACAGGGCGCGACTGAAGCTTTCTTT. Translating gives CASSPLQGATEAFF.

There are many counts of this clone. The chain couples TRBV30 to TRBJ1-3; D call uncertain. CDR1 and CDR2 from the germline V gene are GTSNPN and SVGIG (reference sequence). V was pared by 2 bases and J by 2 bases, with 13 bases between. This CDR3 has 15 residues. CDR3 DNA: TGTGCCTGGAGTTTAGCCGGATACCCTGGAAACACCATATATTTT. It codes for CAWSLAGYPGNTIYF.

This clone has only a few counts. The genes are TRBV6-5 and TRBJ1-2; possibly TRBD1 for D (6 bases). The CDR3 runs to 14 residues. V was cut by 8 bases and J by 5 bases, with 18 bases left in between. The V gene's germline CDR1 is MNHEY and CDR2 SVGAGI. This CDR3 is CASRGAGAGYGYTF. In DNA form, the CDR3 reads TGTGCCAGCCGGGGGGCAGGGGCTGGATATGGCTACACCTTC.

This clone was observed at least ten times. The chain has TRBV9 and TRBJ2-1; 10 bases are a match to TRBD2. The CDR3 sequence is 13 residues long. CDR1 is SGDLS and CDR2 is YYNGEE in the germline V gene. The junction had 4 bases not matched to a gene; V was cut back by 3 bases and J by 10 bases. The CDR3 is CASSASGGMEQFF. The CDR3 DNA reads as TGTGCCAGCAGCGCTAGCGGGGGTATGGAGCAGTTCTTC.

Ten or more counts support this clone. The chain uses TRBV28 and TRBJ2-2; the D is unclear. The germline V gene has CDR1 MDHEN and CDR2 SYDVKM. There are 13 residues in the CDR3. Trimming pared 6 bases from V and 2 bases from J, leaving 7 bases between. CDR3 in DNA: TGTGCCAGCAGGGGCCCAAACACCGGGGAGCTGTTTTTT. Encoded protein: CASRGPNTGELFF.

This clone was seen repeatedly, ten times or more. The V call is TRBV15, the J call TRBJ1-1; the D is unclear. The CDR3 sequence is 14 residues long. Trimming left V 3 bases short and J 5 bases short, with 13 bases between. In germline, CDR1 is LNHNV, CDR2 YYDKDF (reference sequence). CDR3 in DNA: TGTGCCACCAGCAGGCCAGTCCCCGGGACTGAAGCTTTCTTT. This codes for CATSRPVPGTEAFF.

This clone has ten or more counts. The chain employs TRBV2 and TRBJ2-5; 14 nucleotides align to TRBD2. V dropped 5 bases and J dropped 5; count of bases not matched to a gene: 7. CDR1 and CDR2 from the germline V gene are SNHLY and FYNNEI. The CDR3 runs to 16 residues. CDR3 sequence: CASSLGLAGEFETQYF. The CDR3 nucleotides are TGTGCCAGCAGTCTGGGACTAGCGGGAGAATTTGAGACCCAGTACTTC.

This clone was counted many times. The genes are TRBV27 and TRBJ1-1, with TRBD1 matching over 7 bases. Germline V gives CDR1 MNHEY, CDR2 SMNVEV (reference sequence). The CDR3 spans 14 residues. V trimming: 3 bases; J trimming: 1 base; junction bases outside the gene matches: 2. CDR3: CASSFGTANTEAFF. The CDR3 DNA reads TGTGCCAGCAGTTTTGGGACAGCGAACACTGAAGCTTTCTTT.

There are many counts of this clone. CDR3 nucleotide sequence: TGCGCCAGCAGCGTCCTAACCGGGACAACTGAAGCTTTCTTT. Amino acids: CASSVLTGTTEAFF. The J gene is TRBJ1-1, the V gene TRBV5-1, with D perhaps TRBD1 (6 bases). With 4 bases removed from V and 5 bases from J, the gap between germline ends came to 15 bases. This CDR3 is 14 amino acids long. The germline V gene has CDR1 SGHRS and CDR2 YFSETQ.

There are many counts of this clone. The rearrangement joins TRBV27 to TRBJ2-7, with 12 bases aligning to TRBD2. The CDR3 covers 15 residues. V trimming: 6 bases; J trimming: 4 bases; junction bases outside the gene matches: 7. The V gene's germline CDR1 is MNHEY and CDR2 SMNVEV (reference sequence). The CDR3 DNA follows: TGTGCCAGCAGACGGTCTAGCGGGAGGGAATACGAGCAGTACTTC. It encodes CASRRSSGREYEQYF.

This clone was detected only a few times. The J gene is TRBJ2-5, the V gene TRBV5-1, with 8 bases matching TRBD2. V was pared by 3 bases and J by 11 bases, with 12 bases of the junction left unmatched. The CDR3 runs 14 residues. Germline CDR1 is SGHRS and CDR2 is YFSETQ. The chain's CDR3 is CASSSGTSPPEQYF. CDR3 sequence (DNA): TGCGCCAGCAGCTCCGGGACTAGTCCGCCAGAGCAGTACTTC.

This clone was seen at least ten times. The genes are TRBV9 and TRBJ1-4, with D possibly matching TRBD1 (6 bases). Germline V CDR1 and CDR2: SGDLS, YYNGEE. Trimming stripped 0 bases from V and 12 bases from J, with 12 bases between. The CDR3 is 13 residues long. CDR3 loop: CASSVVLKGELFF. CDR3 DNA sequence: TGTGCCAGCAGCGTAGTCCTGAAGGGGGAACTGTTTTTT.

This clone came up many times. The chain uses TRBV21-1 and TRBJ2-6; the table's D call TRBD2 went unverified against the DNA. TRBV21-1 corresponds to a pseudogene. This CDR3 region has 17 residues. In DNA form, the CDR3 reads TGTGCCAGCAGCAAAGGGGAGGGTTGCGCTGGGGCCAACGTCCTGACTTTC. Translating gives CASSKGEGCAGANVLTF.

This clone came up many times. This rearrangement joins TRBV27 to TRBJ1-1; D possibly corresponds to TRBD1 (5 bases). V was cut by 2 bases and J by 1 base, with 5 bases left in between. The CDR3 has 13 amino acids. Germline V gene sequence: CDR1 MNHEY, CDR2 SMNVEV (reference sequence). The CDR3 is CASSLQGNTEAFF. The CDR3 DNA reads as TGTGCCAGCAGTTTACAGGGGAACACTGAAGCTTTCTTT.

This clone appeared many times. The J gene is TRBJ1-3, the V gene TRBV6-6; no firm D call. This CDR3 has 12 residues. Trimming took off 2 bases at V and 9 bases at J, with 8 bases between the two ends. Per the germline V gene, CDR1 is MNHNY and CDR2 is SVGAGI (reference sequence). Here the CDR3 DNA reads TGTGCCAGCAGTTACCCTGAGGTCACCATATATTTT. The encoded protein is CASSYPEVTIYF.

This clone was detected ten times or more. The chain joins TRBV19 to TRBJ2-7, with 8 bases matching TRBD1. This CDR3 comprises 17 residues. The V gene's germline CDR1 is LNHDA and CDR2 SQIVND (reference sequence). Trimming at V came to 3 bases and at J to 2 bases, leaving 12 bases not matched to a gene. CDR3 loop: CASSIHPGQGRAYEQYF. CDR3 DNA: TGTGCCAGTAGTATCCACCCCGGACAGGGAAGAGCCTACGAGCAGTACTTC.

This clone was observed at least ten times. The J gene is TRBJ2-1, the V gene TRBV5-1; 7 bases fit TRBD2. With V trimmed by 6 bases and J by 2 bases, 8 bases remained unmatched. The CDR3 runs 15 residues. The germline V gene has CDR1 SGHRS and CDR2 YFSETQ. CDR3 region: CASTESGIPYNEQFF. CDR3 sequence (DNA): TGCGCCAGCACCGAAAGCGGGATCCCCTACAATGAGCAGTTCTTC.

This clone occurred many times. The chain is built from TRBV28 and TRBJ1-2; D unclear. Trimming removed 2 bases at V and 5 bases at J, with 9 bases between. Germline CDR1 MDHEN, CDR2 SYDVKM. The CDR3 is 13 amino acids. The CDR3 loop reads CASSLSPPYGYTF. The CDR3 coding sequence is TGTGCCAGCAGTTTAAGCCCTCCTTATGGCTACACCTTC.

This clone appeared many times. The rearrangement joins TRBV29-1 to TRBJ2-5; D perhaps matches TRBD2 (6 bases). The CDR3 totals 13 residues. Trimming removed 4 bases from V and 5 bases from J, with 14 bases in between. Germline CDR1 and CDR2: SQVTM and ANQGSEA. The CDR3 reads CSVGGVDGETQYF. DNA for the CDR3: TGCAGCGTTGGGGGGGTTGATGGGGAGACCCAGTACTTC.

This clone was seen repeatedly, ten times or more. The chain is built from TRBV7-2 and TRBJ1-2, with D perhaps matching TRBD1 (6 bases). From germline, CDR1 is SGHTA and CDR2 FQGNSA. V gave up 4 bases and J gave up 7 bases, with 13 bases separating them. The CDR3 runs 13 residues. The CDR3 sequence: CASSYGDTLGYTF. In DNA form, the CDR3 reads TGTGCCAGCAGCTACGGGGACACTCTTGGCTACACCTTC.

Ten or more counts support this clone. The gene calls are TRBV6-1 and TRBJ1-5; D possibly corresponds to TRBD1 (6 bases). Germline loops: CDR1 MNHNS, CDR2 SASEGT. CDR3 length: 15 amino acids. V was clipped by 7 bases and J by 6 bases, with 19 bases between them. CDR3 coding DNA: TGTGCCAGCAACCCGGCGGGGGGGCCTAGTCAGCCCCAGCATTTT. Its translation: CASNPAGGPSQPQHF.

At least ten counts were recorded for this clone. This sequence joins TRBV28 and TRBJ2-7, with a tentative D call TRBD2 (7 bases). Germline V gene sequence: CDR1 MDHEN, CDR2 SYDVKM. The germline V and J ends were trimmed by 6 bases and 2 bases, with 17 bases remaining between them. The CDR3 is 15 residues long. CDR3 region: CASSRGAPLPYEQYF. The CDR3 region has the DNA TGTGCCAGCAGCCGGGGGGCCCCACTACCCTACGAGCAGTACTTC. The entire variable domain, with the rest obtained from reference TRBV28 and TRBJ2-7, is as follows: DVKVTQSSRYLVKRTGEKVFLECVQDMDHENMFWYRQDPGLGLRLIYFSYDVKMKEKGDIPEGYSVSREKKERFSLILESASTNQTSMYLCASSRGAPLPYEQYFGPGTRLTVT.